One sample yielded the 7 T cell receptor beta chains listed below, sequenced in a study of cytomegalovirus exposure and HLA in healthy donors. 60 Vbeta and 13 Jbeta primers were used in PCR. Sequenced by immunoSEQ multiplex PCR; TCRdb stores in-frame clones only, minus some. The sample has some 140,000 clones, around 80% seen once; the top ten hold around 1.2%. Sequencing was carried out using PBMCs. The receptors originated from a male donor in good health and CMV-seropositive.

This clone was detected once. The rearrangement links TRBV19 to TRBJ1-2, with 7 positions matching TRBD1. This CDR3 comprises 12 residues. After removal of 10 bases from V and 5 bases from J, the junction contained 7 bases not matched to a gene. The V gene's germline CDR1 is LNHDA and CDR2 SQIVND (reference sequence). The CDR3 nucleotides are TGTGCCATAGGGGGACAGTCATATGGCTACACCTTC. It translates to CAIGGQSYGYTF.

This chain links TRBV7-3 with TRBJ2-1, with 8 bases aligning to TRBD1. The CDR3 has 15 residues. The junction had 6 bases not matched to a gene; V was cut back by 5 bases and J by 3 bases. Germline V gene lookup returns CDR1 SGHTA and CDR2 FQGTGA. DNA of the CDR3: TGTGCCAGCAGCCAAGGGACAGGATTCTACAATGAGCAGTTCTTC. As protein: CASSQGTGFYNEQFF.

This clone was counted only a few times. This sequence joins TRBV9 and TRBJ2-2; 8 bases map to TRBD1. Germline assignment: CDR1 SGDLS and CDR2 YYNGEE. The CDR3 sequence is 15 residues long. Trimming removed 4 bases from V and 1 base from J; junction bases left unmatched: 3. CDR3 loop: CASSLGQGNTGELFF. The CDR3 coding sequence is TGTGCCAGCAGCCTCGGACAGGGGAACACCGGGGAGCTGTTTTTT.

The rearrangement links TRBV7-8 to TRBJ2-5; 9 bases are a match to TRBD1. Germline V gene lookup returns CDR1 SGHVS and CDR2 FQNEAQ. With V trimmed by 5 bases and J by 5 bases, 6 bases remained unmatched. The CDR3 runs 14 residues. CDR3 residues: CASSKDRGGETQYF. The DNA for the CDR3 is TGTGCCAGCAGCAAGGACAGGGGAGGGGAGACCCAGTACTTC.

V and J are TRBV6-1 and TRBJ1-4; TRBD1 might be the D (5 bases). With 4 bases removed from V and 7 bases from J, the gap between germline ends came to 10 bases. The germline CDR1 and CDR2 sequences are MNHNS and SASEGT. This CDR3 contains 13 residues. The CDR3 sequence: CASSAKGLEKLFF. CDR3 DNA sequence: TGTGCCAGCAGTGCTAAGGGGCTTGAAAAACTGTTTTTT.

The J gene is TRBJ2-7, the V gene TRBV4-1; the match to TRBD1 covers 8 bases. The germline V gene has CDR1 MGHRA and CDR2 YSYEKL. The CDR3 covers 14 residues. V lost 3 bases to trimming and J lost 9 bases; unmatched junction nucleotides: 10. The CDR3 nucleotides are TGCGCCAGCAGCCAGACCGGGACAGGTCCTGGGCAGTACTTC. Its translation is CASSQTGTGPGQYF.

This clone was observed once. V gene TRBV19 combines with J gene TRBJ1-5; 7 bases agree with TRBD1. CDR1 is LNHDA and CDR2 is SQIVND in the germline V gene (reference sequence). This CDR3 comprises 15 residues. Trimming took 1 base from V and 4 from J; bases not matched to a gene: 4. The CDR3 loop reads CASSIVGTANQPQHF. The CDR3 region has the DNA TGTGCCAGTAGTATAGTAGGGACAGCAAATCAGCCCCAGCATTTT.